The 9 T cell receptor beta chains in this list originate from one sample, sequenced in a study of beta chain features in type 1 diabetes. Since all of the isolated RNA was reverse transcribed, expressed TCRB transcripts were what got sequenced. Profiled with immunoSEQ multiplex PCR; TCRdb holds only in-frame clones, not every one. In the table there are some 900,000 clones, 15% to 20% of which are singletons. Sequenced sample: naive CD4+ T cells from blood. These receptors were obtained from a woman between 18 and 29 years old in good health.

The chain employs TRBV4-2 and TRBJ2-2; 10 nucleotides align to TRBD2. Germline CDR1 and CDR2: LGHNA and YNFKEQ. J lost 4 bases, V lost 2 bases, and 13 bases had no gene match. CDR3 size: 19 residues. CDR3 nucleotides: TGTGCCAGCAGCCAACCGATGGGGGTAGCGGGAGGCCTCACCGGGGAGCTGTTTTTT. Its translation: CASSQPMGVAGGLTGELFF.

The chain links TRBV29-1 to TRBJ2-3; TRBD2 aligns across 7 bases. V lost 4 bases and J lost 2; bases outside the gene matches: 3. The CDR3 runs 13 residues. The germline V gene has CDR1 SQVTM and CDR2 ANQGSEA. Here the CDR3 DNA reads TGCAGCGTTGCCGGGAGGTACACAGATACGCAGTATTTT. This encodes CSVAGRYTDTQYF.

This clone has just a few counts. The CDR3 reads CASSKASSGIYEQYF. CDR3 in DNA: TGTGCCAGTAGTAAGGCCTCTAGCGGGATCTACGAGCAGTACTTC. V usage is TRBV19 and J usage is TRBJ2-7, with 9 bases aligning to TRBD2. Per germline, CDR1 LNHDA and CDR2 SQIVND (reference sequence). Germline trimming cut 4 bases from V and 3 bases from J; bases unmatched to any gene: 7. The CDR3 loop spans 15 amino acids.

The chain joins TRBV27 to TRBJ2-7; no clear D. Per the germline V gene, CDR1 is MNHEY and CDR2 is SMNVEV (reference sequence). Trimming cost V 4 bases and J 3 bases, with 4 bases left between them. This CDR3 comprises 11 residues. The CDR3 spells CASSSHYEQYF. The CDR3 DNA reads TGTGCCAGCAGTTCTCACTACGAGCAGTACTTC.

The rearrangement uses TRBV5-4 and TRBJ2-1, with D unclear. CDR1 and CDR2 (germline): SGHNT, YYREEE (reference sequence). The CDR3 has 11 residues. V was clipped by 1 base and J by 8 bases, with 4 bases between them. This CDR3 is CASSLYHEQFF. DNA for the CDR3: TGTGCCAGCAGCTTGTATCATGAGCAGTTCTTC.

The J gene is TRBJ2-5, the V gene TRBV7-2, with no clear D. V gave up 2 bases and J gave up 2 bases, with 6 bases separating them. Germline lookup yields CDR1 SGHTA and CDR2 FQGNSA. The CDR3 contains 13 residues. CDR3 coding DNA: TGTGCCAGCAGCTTAAGCCTACAAGAGACCCAGTACTTC. This codes for CASSLSLQETQYF.

This clone has a handful of counts. The genes are TRBV10-3 and TRBJ2-1, with D perhaps matching TRBD2 (6 bases). The germline V gene encodes CDR1 ENHRY and CDR2 SYGVKD. CDR3 length: 13 amino acids. Trimming shortened V by 10 bases and J by 8 bases, and 18 bases separated the two germline ends. CDR3: CATGQRAFDEQFF. In DNA, the CDR3 is TGTGCCACCGGCCAGCGGGCTTTCGATGAGCAGTTCTTC.

Note on this clone: It is unclear where the CDR3 begins or ends on the DNA, so no DNA is shown, and the CDR3 is as TCRdb lists it. The same CDR3 arises from other DNA sequences in this sample as well. V gene TRBV28 combines with J gene TRBJ2-3; the listed D gene, TRBD1, was not tested against the DNA. CDR1 MDHEN and CDR2 SYDVKM come from the germline V gene. A total of 15 residues make up the CDR3, ends included. The CDR3 reads CASSSSGQGTDTQYF.

This clone was seen a handful of times. The chain carries TRBV7-9 and TRBJ2-7, with D hard to call. V lost 5 bases and J lost 0, with 8 bases in between. Looked up from germline, CDR1 is SEHNR and CDR2 is FQNEAQ (reference sequence). The CDR3 spans 13 residues. CDR3 region: CASSPTGSYEQYF. CDR3 sequence (DNA): TGTGCCAGCAGCCCAACTGGCTCCTACGAGCAGTACTTC.